A single sample gave rise to the 20 T cell receptor beta chains below, sequenced in a study of cytomegalovirus exposure and HLA in healthy donors. PCR used 60 Vbeta primers and 13 Jbeta primers. Some clones are missing from TCRdb's copy, which holds only in-frame ones; the method was immunoSEQ multiplex PCR. Of under 200,000 clones detected, 84% appear once; the ten largest clones hold approximately 1.9%. Sample: PBMCs. These TCRs come from a man in his late teens or twenties in good health and CMV-seronegative.

The rearrangement uses TRBV2 and TRBJ2-7, with 8 bases lining up with TRBD1. CDR1 and CDR2 from the germline V gene are SNHLY and FYNNEI. CDR3 size: 15 residues. The V segment lost 3 bases and the J segment 4 bases; nucleotides outside the gene matches: 8. For the CDR3, the DNA is TGTGCCAGCAGTGAGGTTGGGACAGGAGCTTACGAGCAGTACTTC. This gives the protein CASSEVGTGAYEQYF.

The chain couples TRBV5-1 to TRBJ1-2; D unclear. V lost 0 bases, J lost 4 bases, and 10 bases lay in between. This CDR3 region has 14 residues. Germline V CDR1 and CDR2: SGHRS, YFSETQ. Written as DNA, the CDR3 is TGCGCCAGCAGCTTGGCCGAGGGATTCTATGGCTACACCTTC. It translates to CASSLAEGFYGYTF.

V usage is TRBV28 and J usage is TRBJ2-7, with D perhaps matching TRBD2 (6 bases). Germline assignment: CDR1 MDHEN and CDR2 SYDVKM. Deletions cut 7 bases from V and 1 base from J, with 26 bases between. This CDR3 has 18 amino acids. CDR3 DNA: TGTGCCAGCACTTTCCCCGGTTTAAGGAGGGATGAGTCCTACGAGCAGTACTTC. This translates into CASTFPGLRRDESYEQYF.

This sequence joins TRBV29-1 and TRBJ2-3; 9 nucleotides match TRBD1. CDR3 length: 19 residues. Germline-derived CDR1 and CDR2 are SQVTM and ANQGSEA. J was trimmed by 1 base and V by 4 bases; bases with no gene match: 18. The CDR3 region has the DNA TGCAGCGTTGCCTCCTGGGGGACAGGGTCCCAATACCGCACAGATACGCAGTATTTT. Protein sequence: CSVASWGTGSQYRTDTQYF.

CDR3 residues: CASSLGGGSIEQYF. The DNA of the CDR3 is TGCGCCAGCAGCTTGGGAGGGGGATCGATCGAGCAGTACTTC. V and J are TRBV5-1 and TRBJ2-7, with a tentative D call TRBD1 (6 bases). There are 14 residues in the CDR3. V lost 0 bases and J 6 bases, leaving 13 bases between the germline ends. Germline CDR1 is SGHRS and CDR2 is YFSETQ.

This rearrangement joins TRBV1 to TRBJ1-2; the listed D gene, TRBD1, was not tested against the DNA. TRBV1 is listed as a pseudogene. The CDR3 contains 18 residues. CDR3 region: CTSSRGGTARIINYGYTF. DNA for the CDR3: TGCACCAGCAGCCGGGGTGGGACAGCGAGAATAATTAACTATGGCTACACCTTC.

This sequence joins TRBV19 and TRBJ1-5, with 10 nucleotides matching TRBD1. The CDR3 is 16 amino acids. The germline V gene encodes CDR1 LNHDA and CDR2 SQIVND (reference sequence). With 4 bases clipped from V and 6 bases from J, the junction kept 9 bases outside the gene matches. The CDR3, as DNA: TGTGCCAGTAGTACTCGACAGGGGGCGGGGGGTCAGCCCCAGCATTTT. Residues: CASSTRQGAGGQPQHF.

V usage is TRBV15 and J usage is TRBJ2-3; 11 bases fit TRBD1. Germline loops: CDR1 LNHNV, CDR2 YYDKDF (reference sequence). With V trimmed by 3 bases and J by 3 bases, 5 bases remained unmatched. This CDR3 region has 16 residues. In nucleotides, the CDR3 is TGTGCCACCAGCAGGGGAGGGACAGGGGGAACAGATACGCAGTATTTT. The encoded protein is CATSRGGTGGTDTQYF.

This clone was seen a handful of times. The chain is built from TRBV15 and TRBJ2-5; no clear D gene. V lost 8 bases and J lost 7, with 14 bases in between. Germline CDR1 is LNHNV and CDR2 is YYDKDF (reference sequence). This CDR3 is built from 12 residues. The CDR3 DNA is TGTGCCACCTCCCCCCGACACGGGACCCAGTACTTC. This translates into CATSPRHGTQYF.

The chain employs TRBV4-3 and TRBJ1-1; D is possibly TRBD1 (5 bases). The V gene lost 0 bases and the J gene lost 7 bases, with 9 bases spanning the gap. The CDR3 runs to 13 residues. Germline CDR1 is LGHNA and CDR2 is YSLEER. The DNA for the CDR3 is TGCGCCAGCAGCCAAGATTGGAGGGGTGAAGCTTTCTTT. Translation gives CASSQDWRGEAFF.

The rearrangement uses TRBV29-1 and TRBJ1-2; a weak D match, TRBD1 (5 bases). CDR3 size: 12 residues. Trimming took 2 bases from V and 4 from J, leaving 8 bases between them. CDR1 is SQVTM, CDR2 ANQGSEA, per germline. The CDR3 protein is CSVEWGGYGYTF. In nucleotides, the CDR3 is TGCAGCGTTGAATGGGGGGGCTATGGCTACACCTTC. Looking up the rest from reference TRBV29-1 and TRBJ1-2 gives the full variable domain: SAVISQKPSRDICQRGTSLTIQCQVDSQVTMMFWYRQQPGQSLTLIATANQGSEATYESGFVIDKFPISRPNLTFSTLTVSNMSPEDSSIYLCSVEWGGYGYTFGSGTRLTVV.

The rearrangement links TRBV19 to TRBJ2-5; 7 bases fit TRBD1. The tail of the sequence fits TRBJ2-7 better, so the J call may be wrong. Germline CDR1 and CDR2: LNHDA and SQIVND (reference sequence). This CDR3 has 14 amino acids. The CDR3 is CASSMDPQGLEQYF. Written as DNA, the CDR3 is TGTGCCAGTAGTATGGACCCACAGGGGCTCGAGCAGTACTTC.

The chain uses TRBV2 and TRBJ1-1; D remains unclear. Trimming removed 7 bases at V and 0 bases at J, with 6 bases between. This CDR3 is 12 amino acids long. The germline V gene has CDR1 SNHLY and CDR2 FYNNEI. CDR3 in amino acids: CASISMNTEAFF. The CDR3 DNA is TGTGCCAGCATTTCCATGAACACTGAAGCTTTCTTT.

The rearrangement joins TRBV10-3 to TRBJ2-3; D is unresolved. Germline CDR1 is ENHRY and CDR2 is SYGVKD. The CDR3 spans 12 residues. Trimming cost V 2 bases and J 4 bases, with 4 bases left between them. The CDR3 here is CAISENSDTQYF. The DNA of the CDR3 is TGTGCCATCAGTGAGAACTCAGATACGCAGTATTTT.

This chain joins TRBV7-8 and TRBJ2-7, with 8 nucleotides matching TRBD1. The CDR3 is 14 amino acids. Trimming at V came to 4 bases and at J to 2 bases, leaving 4 bases not matched to a gene. CDR1 and CDR2 from the germline V gene are SGHVS and FQNEAQ. The CDR3 loop reads CASSYRQGTYEQYF. DNA of the CDR3: TGTGCCAGCAGCTATAGACAGGGGACCTACGAGCAGTACTTC.

CDR3 sequence: CASSPAGQGASQPQHF. The CDR3 nucleotides read TGTGCCAGCTCACCTGCTGGACAGGGGGCGTCCCAGCCCCAGCATTTT. V usage is TRBV18 and J usage is TRBJ1-5, with TRBD1 matching 11 bases. V lost 3 bases to trimming and J lost 7 bases; unmatched junction nucleotides: 8. The length of the CDR3 is 16 residues. Germline V gives CDR1 KGHSH, CDR2 LQKENI.

The chain employs TRBV20-1 and TRBJ1-3, with D perhaps matching TRBD1 (6 bases). Trimming cost V 6 bases and J 4 bases, with 7 bases left between them. The CDR3 loop spans 11 amino acids. Germline V gives CDR1 DFQATT, CDR2 SNEGSKA (reference sequence). CDR3 amino acids: CSARGGNTIYF. The DNA for the CDR3 is TGCAGTGCCAGGGGAGGAAACACCATATATTTT.

This clone turned up a few times. This CDR3 is CASSLAGTGAYEQYF. DNA of the CDR3: TGCGCCAGCAGCTTGGCCGGGACAGGAGCCTACGAGCAGTACTTC. V is TRBV5-1 and J is TRBJ2-7; 8 bases line up with TRBD1. V lost 0 bases to trimming and J lost 2 bases; unmatched junction nucleotides: 4. The CDR3 runs 15 residues. In germline, CDR1 is SGHRS, CDR2 YFSETQ.

This clone occurred once. J is TRBJ2-2 and V is TRBV5-1; D is perhaps TRBD2 (6 bases). This CDR3 region has 15 residues. Germline V gene lookup returns CDR1 SGHRS and CDR2 YFSETQ. V dropped 4 bases and J dropped 5 bases, with 15 bases sitting between them. The chain's CDR3 is CASSANRRGTGELFF. In DNA form, the CDR3 reads TGCGCCAGCAGCGCCAATCGCCGGGGGACCGGGGAGCTGTTTTTT.

CDR3 in amino acids: CASSLVPARTTYEQYF. Written as DNA, the CDR3 is TGTGCCAGCAGCTTAGTACCCGCCAGGACTACCTACGAGCAGTACTTC. The chain joins TRBV7-9 to TRBJ2-7; TRBD2 is a possible D gene (6 bases). Trimming shortened V by 1 base and J by 2 bases, and 15 bases separated the two germline ends. This CDR3 has 16 amino acids. Germline V gives CDR1 SEHNR, CDR2 FQNEAQ (reference sequence).